These 9 T cell receptor beta chains were all obtained from the same sample, sequenced in a study of T cells in Graves' hyperthyroidism and ophthalmopathy. RNA transcripts served as the template for amplifying TCR beta CDR3 regions. RT-PCR in the first round (using the HTBI primer set) targeted the TCR CDR3. TCRdb called the multiplex PCR reads again in MiXCR, with one record for every CDR3 protein. This table holds about 400,000 distinct CDR3 sequences, approximately 16% found once. Sequences were obtained from blood. These receptors all stem from a woman aged 60-75 years with Graves' ophthalmopathy.

This clonotype was recorded many times. Here the CDR3 DNA reads TGTGCCAGCAGTCCCGGACAGTACTACACTGAAGCTTTCTTT. Translation gives CASSPGQYYTEAFF. The chain joins TRBV7-3 to TRBJ1-1; D might be TRBD1 (6 bases). The CDR3 has 14 amino acids. V shed 6 bases and J shed 3 bases, with 14 bases lying between them. Germline V gene sequence: CDR1 SGHTA, CDR2 FQGTGA. Combining the CDR3 with reference TRBV7-3 and TRBJ1-1 gives the whole variable domain GAGVSQTPSNKVTEKGKYVELRCDPISGHTALYWYRQSLGQGPEFLIYFQGTGAADDSGLPNDRFFAVRPEGSVSTLKIQRTERGDSAVYLCASSPGQYYTEAFFGQGTRLTVV.

This rearrangement joins TRBV7-2 to TRBJ2-1, with D tentatively TRBD2 (6 bases). V shed 4 bases and J shed 2 bases, with 12 bases lying between them. CDR3 length: 15 residues. The germline gives CDR1 SGHTA, CDR2 FQGNSA. CDR3 nucleotide sequence: TGTGCCAGCAGCTCGGAGGGCCTGACCTACAATGAGCAGTTCTTC. Protein: CASSSEGLTYNEQFF.

V is TRBV19 and J is TRBJ2-1, with TRBD2 matching 10 bases. The CDR3 totals 19 residues. The germline V gene has CDR1 LNHDA and CDR2 SQIVND (reference sequence). The trim removed 2 bases at V and 6 bases at J, leaving 16 bases unmatched. In nucleotides, the CDR3 is TGTGCCAGTAGTATAAGGACTACAGGGGCTAGCGGGAGTGGCAATGAGCAGTTCTTC. Its translation: CASSIRTTGASGSGNEQFF.

This clonotype was detected ten times or more. V and J are TRBV27 and TRBJ1-1, with D perhaps TRBD1 (5 bases). Germline V gene data show CDR1 as MNHEY and CDR2 as SMNVEV (reference sequence). Between the trimmed V and J ends, which lost 6 bases and 2 bases, there was a span of 10 bases. The CDR3 has 13 residues. The CDR3 loop is CASRGDPNTEAFF. For the CDR3, the DNA is TGTGCCAGCAGGGGGGACCCAAACACTGAAGCTTTCTTT.

The chain is built from TRBV9 and TRBJ2-3, with 12 bases fitting TRBD2. Germline V gene sequence: CDR1 SGDLS, CDR2 YYNGEE. The CDR3 runs to 17 residues. V shed 3 bases and J 5 bases; nucleotides not matched to a gene: 10. The CDR3 sequence is CASSAPRLAGARDTQYF. CDR3 in DNA: TGTGCCAGCAGCGCACCGAGACTAGCGGGAGCAAGAGATACGCAGTATTTT.

At least ten counts were recorded for this clonotype. The chain is built from TRBV6-1 and TRBJ2-3, with 13 bases lining up with TRBD2. CDR1 and CDR2 (germline): MNHNS, SASEGT. V lost 4 bases, J lost 3 bases, and 4 bases stayed unmatched. CDR3 length: 16 residues. The CDR3 loop reads CASSARLAGGTDTQYF. In nucleotides, the CDR3 is TGTGCCAGCAGTGCCCGACTAGCGGGAGGAACAGATACGCAGTATTTT.

The table lists this clonotype with a few counts. This chain links TRBV5-1 with TRBJ1-1; 8 nucleotides agree with TRBD1. Germline values: CDR1 SGHRS, CDR2 YFSETQ. This CDR3 is 15 amino acids long. Trimming cost V 0 bases and J 5 bases; bases outside gene matches: 6. CDR3 protein: CASSLESRGRTEAFF. The CDR3 DNA reads TGCGCCAGCAGCTTGGAGTCCAGGGGGCGGACTGAAGCTTTCTTT.

This clonotype was detected only a few times. The chain employs TRBV5-6 and TRBJ2-5, with a weak D call TRBD2 (6 bases). This CDR3 has 16 residues. CDR1 is SGHDT and CDR2 is YYEEEE in the germline V gene. The V and J ends lost 4 bases and 2 bases respectively, with 18 bases between them. The CDR3 region has the DNA TGTGCCAGCAGCCTGCCCCGAGCTAGCGCTCAAGAGACCCAGTACTTC. Translated: CASSLPRASAQETQYF.

This clonotype came up many times. The rearrangement links TRBV28 to TRBJ2-5; D is possibly TRBD1 (7 bases). Trimming removed 6 bases at V and 5 bases at J, with 19 bases between. The CDR3 loop spans 15 amino acids. CDR1 is MDHEN, CDR2 SYDVKM, per germline. In DNA form, the CDR3 reads TGTGCCAGCAGCTCCAACAGGGGCGGAGGGGAGACCCAGTACTTC. Translated: CASSSNRGGGETQYF.